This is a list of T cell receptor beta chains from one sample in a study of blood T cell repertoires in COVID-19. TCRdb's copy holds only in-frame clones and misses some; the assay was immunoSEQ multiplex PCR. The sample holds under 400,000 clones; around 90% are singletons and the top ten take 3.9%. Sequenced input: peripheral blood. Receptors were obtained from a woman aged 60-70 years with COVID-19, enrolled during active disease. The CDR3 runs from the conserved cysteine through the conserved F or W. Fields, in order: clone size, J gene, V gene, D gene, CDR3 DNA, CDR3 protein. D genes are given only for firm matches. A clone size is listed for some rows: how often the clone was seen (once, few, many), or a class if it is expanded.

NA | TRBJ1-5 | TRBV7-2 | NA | TGTGCCAGCAGCTATAAGACAGAGACTAGCAATCAGCCCCAGCATTTT | CASSYKTETSNQPQHF
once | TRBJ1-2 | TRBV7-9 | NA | TGTGCCAGCAGCTTAGCGCTGGAGAGGAGGAACTATGGCTACACCTTC | CASSLALERRNYGYTF
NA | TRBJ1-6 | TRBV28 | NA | TGTGCCTCGGGGGAATCAAATTCACCCCTCCACTTT | CASGESNSPLHF
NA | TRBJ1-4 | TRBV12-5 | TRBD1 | TGTGCTAGCCGAGCAGGGGGCGGTGAAAAACTGTTTTTT | CASRAGGGEKLFF
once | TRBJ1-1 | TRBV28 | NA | TGTGCCAGCAGTTTTAATTGGAACACTGAAGCTTTCTTT | CASSFNWNTEAFF
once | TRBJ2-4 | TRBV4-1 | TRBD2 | TGCGCCAGCAGCCAAGTGCCAGCGGGGGCAACCAAGAAAGCCAAAAACATTCAGTACTTC | CASSQVPAGATKKAKNIQYF
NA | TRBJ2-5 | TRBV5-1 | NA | TGCGCCAGCAGTCGTGGACAGAAACAAGAGACCCAGTACTTC | CASSRGQKQETQYF
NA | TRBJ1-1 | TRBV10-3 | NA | TGTGCCATTAGGGGGTCAGGAGCGAACACTGAAGCTTTCTTT | CAIRGSGANTEAFF
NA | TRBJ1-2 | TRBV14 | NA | TGTGCCAGCAGCCTTGCAGGGGAATATGGCTACACCTTC | CASSLAGEYGYTF
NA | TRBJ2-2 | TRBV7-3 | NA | TGTGCCAGCAGCTCTCCGAACACCGGGGAGCTGTTTTTT | CASSSPNTGELFF
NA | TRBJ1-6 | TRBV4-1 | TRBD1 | TGCGCCAGCAGCCAAGTCGACAGGGGTACGAATTCACCCCTCCACTTT | CASSQVDRGTNSPLHF
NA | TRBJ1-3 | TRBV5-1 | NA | TGCGCCAGCAGCTTGGGACATAGCTCTGGAAACACCATATATTTT | CASSLGHSSGNTIYF
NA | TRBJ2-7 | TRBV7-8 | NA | TGTGCCAGCAGCTTAGGGCGGAGGGAGCAGTACTTC | CASSLGRREQYF
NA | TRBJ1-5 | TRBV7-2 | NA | TGTGCCAGCAGCTTAGGCCGCGGAGAGAATCAGCCCCAGCATTTT | CASSLGRGENQPQHF
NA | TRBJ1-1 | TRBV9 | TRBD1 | TGTGCCAGCAGCGTCTCGACAGGGGCTACGGGCACTGAAGCTTTCTTT | CASSVSTGATGTEAFF
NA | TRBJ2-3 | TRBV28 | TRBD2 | TGTGCCAGCAGTTCCCTCGGACTAGCGGGGTCGGCAACCAAAATCACAGATACGCAGTATTTT | CASSSLGLAGSATKITDTQYF
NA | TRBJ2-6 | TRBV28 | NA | TGTGCCAGCAGTCTGCCTTCGAACAGGGCCCCAAGCTCTGGGGCCAACGTCCTGACTTTC | CASSLPSNRAPSSGANVLTF
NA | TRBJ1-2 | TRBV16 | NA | TGTGCCAGCAGCCAATCGACAGGAGACTATGGCTACACCTTC | CASSQSTGDYGYTF
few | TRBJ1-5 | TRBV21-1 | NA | TGTGCCAGCAGCAAAAGGGAGACAGGGGGCGATGGGAATCAGCCCCAGCATTTT | CASSKRETGGDGNQPQHF
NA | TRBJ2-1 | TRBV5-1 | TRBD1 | TGCGCCAGCAGGCGGGACCCGACAGGGGACGATGAGCAGTTCTTC | CASRRDPTGDDEQFF